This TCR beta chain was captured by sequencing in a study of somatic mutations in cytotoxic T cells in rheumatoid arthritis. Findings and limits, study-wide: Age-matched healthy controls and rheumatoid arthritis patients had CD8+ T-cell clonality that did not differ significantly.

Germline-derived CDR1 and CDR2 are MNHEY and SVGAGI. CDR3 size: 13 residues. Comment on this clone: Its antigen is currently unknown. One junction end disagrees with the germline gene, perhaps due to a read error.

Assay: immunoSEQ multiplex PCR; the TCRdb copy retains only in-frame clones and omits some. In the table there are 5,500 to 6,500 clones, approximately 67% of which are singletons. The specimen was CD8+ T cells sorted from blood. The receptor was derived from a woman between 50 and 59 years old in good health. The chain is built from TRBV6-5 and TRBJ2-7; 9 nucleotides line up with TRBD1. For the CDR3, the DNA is TGTGCCAGCAGTTACTTGGGACAGGGACCCTCAGGCTTC. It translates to CASSYLGQGPSGF.